The 15 T cell receptor beta chains in this list originate from one sample, sequenced in a study of neurological immune-mediated disorders. Using its own MiXCR run on the 5' RACE reads, TCRdb lists one record per CDR3 protein. The table lists tens of thousands of distinct CDR3 sequences, less than 5.5% of them singletons, with roughly 7.4% in the top ten. Sequencing used PBMCs. Source of these receptors: a man aged 18 to 35 with multiple sclerosis.

This clonotype was detected many times. V and J are TRBV7-3 and TRBJ2-5; 9 bases agree with TRBD2. J lost 5 bases, V lost 4 bases, and 8 bases had no gene match. The CDR3 is 15 residues long. Germline CDR1 SGHTA, CDR2 FQGTGA. CDR3 DNA sequence: TGTGCCAGCAGCTACTTAGCGGGAGCAGAGGAGACCCAGTACTTC. Its translation: CASSYLAGAEETQYF.

This clonotype was detected many times. V and J are TRBV4-3 and TRBJ2-1, with 7 bases aligning to TRBD1. Germline assignment: CDR1 LGHNA and CDR2 YSLEER. Trimming took 4 bases from V and 7 from J; bases not matched to a gene: 4. There are 13 residues in the CDR3. CDR3 protein: CASSPGGWNEQFF. The CDR3 nucleotides read TGCGCCAGCAGCCCAGGGGGATGGAATGAGCAGTTCTTC.

This clonotype appeared a single time. The chain is built from TRBV20-1 and TRBJ2-1, with 10 positions matching TRBD2. Per germline, CDR1 DFQATT and CDR2 SNEGSKA (reference sequence). The ends lost 3 bases at V and 0 bases at J; junction bases unmatched: 8. The CDR3 has 17 amino acids. CDR3 bases: TGCAGTGCTAGTTACTTCTCTAGCGGGGGCTCCTACAATGAGCAGTTCTTC. Its translation: CSASYFSSGGSYNEQFF.

This clonotype was seen at least ten times. This may arise from a read error, as a much more abundant clone is one base away. The rearrangement links TRBV10-1 to TRBJ2-7; TRBD2 matches 7 bases. The CDR3 has 13 amino acids. The V gene end was trimmed by 5 bases and the J gene end by 3 bases; junction bases not matched to a gene: 4. The germline V gene has CDR1 WNHNN and CDR2 SYGVQD (reference sequence). DNA for the CDR3: TGCGCCAGCAGTCGCGGGAGAGTCTACGAGCAGTACTTC. Its translation: CASSRGRVYEQYF.

Many counts were recorded for this clonotype. The J gene is TRBJ1-1, the V gene TRBV5-6; D may be TRBD1 (6 bases). Deletions cut 7 bases from V and 4 bases from J, with 14 bases between. The CDR3 extends over 13 amino acids. CDR1 SGHDT and CDR2 YYEEEE come from the germline V gene. The CDR3 sequence is CASHGGPGTEAFF. CDR3 in DNA: TGTGCCAGCCATGGGGGGCCTGGCACTGAAGCTTTCTTT.

This clonotype was observed many times. The chain is built from TRBV6-6 and TRBJ1-5, with D perhaps TRBD1 (5 bases). Germline V gives CDR1 MNHNY, CDR2 SVGAGI (reference sequence). This CDR3 contains 16 residues. Deletions cut 0 bases from V and 2 bases from J, with 11 bases between. CDR3 DNA: TGTGCCAGCAGTTACTCGAGCAGGGTAGGCAATCAGCCCCAGCATTTT. Protein sequence: CASSYSSRVGNQPQHF.

There are many counts of this clonotype. The chain joins TRBV20-1 to TRBJ2-5; 8 positions match TRBD1. The trim removed 6 bases at V and 2 bases at J, leaving 8 bases unmatched. The CDR3 extends over 14 amino acids. CDR1 and CDR2 (germline): DFQATT, SNEGSKA (reference sequence). CDR3 protein: CSATGQGSQETQYF. CDR3 coding DNA: TGCAGTGCGACTGGACAGGGCAGTCAAGAGACCCAGTACTTC.

The table lists this clonotype with many counts. The rearrangement joins TRBV7-3 to TRBJ2-1; 7 bases line up with TRBD1. CDR3 length: 12 amino acids. Looked up from germline, CDR1 is SGHTA and CDR2 is FQGTGA. With 5 bases clipped from V and 9 bases from J, the junction kept 4 bases outside the gene matches. The CDR3 DNA sequence: TGTGCCAGCAGCAGAAACAGGGGTGAGCAGTTCTTC. Residues: CASSRNRGEQFF.

The chain is built from TRBV24-1 and TRBJ2-2, with TRBD1 identical over 7 bases. The CDR3 runs to 14 residues. V lost 9 bases to trimming and J lost 6 bases; unmatched junction nucleotides: 9. Germline CDR1 and CDR2: KGHDR and SFDVKD. The chain's CDR3 is CATSRQGNAGELFF. The CDR3 DNA sequence: TGTGCCACCTCGAGACAGGGAAACGCCGGGGAGCTGTTTTTT.

This clonotype was observed many times. The chain joins TRBV5-1 to TRBJ2-2, with 9 bases matching TRBD1. The germline V gene encodes CDR1 SGHRS and CDR2 YFSETQ. V trimming: 2 bases; J trimming: 6 bases; junction bases outside the gene matches: 5. The CDR3 loop spans 15 amino acids. CDR3 region: CASSFVDRGAGELFF. The CDR3 DNA follows: TGCGCCAGCAGCTTCGTGGACAGGGGAGCCGGGGAGCTGTTTTTT. Using reference TRBV5-1 and TRBJ2-2 for the parts outside the CDR3, the full variable domain is KAGVTQTPRYLIKTRGQQVTLSCSPISGHRSVSWYQQTPGQGLQFLFEYFSETQRNKGNFPGRFSGRQFSNSRSEMNVSTLELGDSALYLCASSFVDRGAGELFFGEGSRLTVL.

This clonotype was observed many times. The chain employs TRBV20-1 and TRBJ2-3, with no clear D. Trimming shortened V by 3 bases and J by 5 bases, and 18 bases separated the two germline ends. Germline CDR1 is DFQATT and CDR2 is SNEGSKA (reference sequence). CDR3 length equals 15 residues. The DNA of the CDR3 is TGCAGTGCTAGGACCGGCGCGTTTGATGTAGATACGCAGTATTTT. Amino acid sequence: CSARTGAFDVDTQYF.

This clonotype was observed many times. This chain connects TRBV12-3 or TRBV12-4 to TRBJ1-3; the D gene is possibly TRBD1 (6 bases). CDR3 size: 15 residues. Trimming removed 6 bases from V and 2 bases from J, with 14 bases in between. CDR3 sequence (DNA): TGTGCCAGCAGCGCGGGCAGGGGCCCTGGAAACACCATATATTTT. Translating it yields CASSAGRGPGNTIYF.

This clonotype was detected many times. The rearrangement links TRBV20-1 to TRBJ2-5; 11 bases align to TRBD2. Per the germline V gene, CDR1 is DFQATT and CDR2 is SNEGSKA (reference sequence). The CDR3 has 15 amino acids. V lost 2 bases, J lost 1 base, and 3 bases stayed unmatched. DNA for the CDR3: TGCAGTGCTAGAAGACTAGCGGGGCGCCAAGAGACCCAGTACTTC. Its translation: CSARRLAGRQETQYF.

This clonotype was found many times. The V call is TRBV5-1, the J call TRBJ1-6, with TRBD1 identical over 7 bases. Germline assignment: CDR1 SGHRS and CDR2 YFSETQ. The V gene end was trimmed by 4 bases and the J gene end by 10 bases; junction bases not matched to a gene: 11. The CDR3 totals 15 residues. Here the CDR3 reads CASSSRTGPQSPLHF. CDR3 nucleotides: TGCGCCAGCAGCAGTCGGACAGGACCACAATCACCCCTCCACTTT. The complete variable domain, with remaining parts taken from reference TRBV5-1 and TRBJ1-6, reads KAGVTQTPRYLIKTRGQQVTLSCSPISGHRSVSWYQQTPGQGLQFLFEYFSETQRNKGNFPGRFSGRQFSNSRSEMNVSTLELGDSALYLCASSSRTGPQSPLHFGNGTRLTVT.

A word on this clonotype: The junction differs from germline at one of its ends, possibly a read error. This chain joins TRBV6-2 or TRBV6-3 and TRBJ1-1; no firm D call. Germline V gene lookup returns CDR1 MNHEY and CDR2 SVGEGT. This CDR3 is built from 12 residues. The CDR3 region has the DNA TGTGCCAACAGTTACCAGAGGACTGAAGCTTTCTTT. This gives the protein CANSYQRTEAFF.